The sequence of this T cell receptor (beta chain) was determined in a study of cytomegalovirus exposure and HLA in healthy donors. Study-level points and caveats: In vitro, three CMV-associated chains proved specific for CMV antigens. The tendency of first-cohort TCR clusters to co-occur in the roughly 110 validation repertoires emerged from a later analysis. A list of 150 or so TCR beta chains associated with cytomegalovirus was given. Cytomegalovirus status, reportedly, was diagnosed with high specificity and sensitivity by the classifier.

V shed 3 bases and J 5 bases; nucleotides not matched to a gene: 13. The CDR3 covers 16 residues. Germline V gene lookup returns CDR1 LNHNV and CDR2 YYDKDF (reference sequence). On this clone: Its antigen remains unidentified.

The method was immunoSEQ multiplex PCR; TCRdb's version includes in-frame clones alone and lacks a portion of them. Altogether 70,000 to 80,000 clones are present, around 94% being singletons, with the ten largest covering roughly 3%. The clonotype originates from a young woman in good health and CMV-seropositive. This rearrangement joins TRBV15 to TRBJ2-7; 7 nucleotides line up with TRBD2. The sequencing sample was made of PBMCs. CDR3: CATSRGGVGAGNEQYF. The CDR3 nucleotides read TGTGCCACCAGCAGGGGAGGGGTTGGGGCGGGGAACGAGCAGTACTTC.